This TCR beta chain came from a study of beta chain features in type 1 diabetes. Study conclusions and caveats: Naive, central memory and Treg TCRB repertoires seemed to resemble each other more closely in patients than they did in healthy donors.

Per germline, CDR1 LNHNV and CDR2 YYDKDF (reference sequence). The trim removed 0 bases at V and 6 bases at J, leaving 7 bases unmatched. This CDR3 is built from 16 residues. Expressed TCRB transcripts were sequenced, since all the RNA that had been isolated was reverse transcribed. Sequenced by immunoSEQ multiplex PCR; TCRdb stores in-frame clones only, minus some. The sample lists about 930,000 clones; about a sixth were seen once. This clone was recorded a few times. What it binds is unknown. The chain carries TRBV15 and TRBJ2-3; TRBD2 aligns across 9 bases. The TCR sequence derives from a woman younger than 35 in good health. The sequencing input was naive CD4+ T cells from blood. CDR3 amino acids: CATSREPAGGMDTQYF. The CDR3 nucleotides are TGTGCCACCAGCAGAGAACCGGCGGGAGGGATGGATACGCAGTATTTT.